Sequencing of this T cell receptor (beta chain) was carried out in a study of shared clonotypes between healthy human individuals. Findings and caveats of the study: The study sampled only blood, and tissue repertoires likely differ. Among donors, clonotype sharing was expected to be affected by sequencing depth. Compared with clonotypes that all four donors shared, non-shared clonotypes had lower generation probabilities.

Comments on this clone: Its cognate antigen is unknown.

Using immunoSEQ multiplex PCR, the repertoire was profiled, and TCRdb retains in-frame clones only, with some absent. The profile covers just over 2,000,000 clones, with just under 95% appearing a single time and approximately 1.2% taken by the ten largest. The CDR3 totals 15 residues. Germline CDR1 and CDR2: SGHTA and FQGNSA. The ends were cut back, 0 bases at V and 6 bases at J, with 14 bases in the middle. CD8 cells regarded as naive lacked CD45RO, were positively chosen for CCR7, and omitted terminally differentiated effector memory CD45RA+ cells. Each sample came from a Caucasian adult donor living in Nashville, Tennessee.

The chain couples TRBV7-2 to TRBJ1-2; D may be TRBD1 (5 bases). This receptor was obtained from a man aged 18 to 29 in good health. Sequenced material: naive CD8+ T cells sorted from blood. Here the CDR3 DNA reads TGTGCCAGCAGCTTAGCAGTGGGGACGGTCGATGGCTACACCTTC. Translating it yields CASSLAVGTVDGYTF.